The 22 T cell receptor beta chains listed next were all sequenced from one sample in a study of blood T cell repertoires in COVID-19. Sequencing used immunoSEQ multiplex PCR; TCRdb keeps in-frame clones, though not all of them. The table shows about 160,000 clones, with about 88% occurring only once. The sequenced sample was PBMCs or T cells enriched from blood (not recorded which). The receptors here all came from a man aged 45-65 years who had recovered from COVID-19.

V and J are TRBV11-2 and TRBJ2-7, with 7 bases lining up with TRBD1. This CDR3 region has 14 residues. V dropped 6 bases and J dropped 0; count of bases not matched to a gene: 5. CDR1 and CDR2 (germline): SGHAT, FQNNGV. CDR3 protein: CASSQTGISYEQYF. In DNA form, the CDR3 reads TGTGCCAGCAGTCAGACAGGGATCTCCTACGAGCAGTACTTC.

This clone showed up just once. The CDR3 loop reads CASSIAPDTGLYEQYF. CDR3 nucleotide sequence: TGTGCCAGTAGTATAGCCCCGGACACGGGCCTTTACGAGCAGTACTTC. The gene calls are TRBV19 and TRBJ2-7; perhaps TRBD1 as D (5 bases). V was pared by 1 base and J by 4 bases, with 17 bases between. The germline CDR1 and CDR2 sequences are LNHDA and SQIVND (reference sequence). The CDR3 consists of 16 residues.

The V gene is TRBV9, the J gene TRBJ1-3; TRBD1 matches 10 bases. CDR1 and CDR2 (germline): SGDLS, YYNGEE. The CDR3 length is 14 residues. V lost 4 bases and J lost 3; bases outside the gene matches: 1. Here the CDR3 DNA reads TGTGCCAGCAGCCGGGACAGGGGTGGAAACACCATATATTTT. It codes for CASSRDRGGNTIYF.

This sequence joins TRBV12-5 and TRBJ2-5; 8 nucleotides agree with TRBD2. V shed 5 bases and J 1 base; nucleotides not matched to a gene: 12. The CDR3 consists of 17 residues. Germline V CDR1 and CDR2: LGHNT, FRNRAP. As DNA, the CDR3 is TGTGCTAGTGGTACCGGGTTAGTAGCGGGGACCCAAGAGACCCAGTACTTC. Translating gives CASGTGLVAGTQETQYF.

The chain carries TRBV7-3 and TRBJ2-5, with TRBD2 identical over 7 bases. The CDR3 is made up of 14 amino acids. Germline V gene data show CDR1 as SGHTA and CDR2 as FQGTGA. V was clipped by 5 bases and J by 1 base; unmatched bases: 4. Here the CDR3 DNA reads TGTGCCAGCAGCCAAACGGGGGGCCAAGAGACCCAGTACTTC. Its translation: CASSQTGGQETQYF.

V gene TRBV16 combines with J gene TRBJ1-5; TRBD1 might be the D (5 bases). V shed 3 bases and J shed 11 bases, with 14 bases lying between them. Germline lookup yields CDR1 KGHSY and CDR2 FQNENV. The CDR3 spans 13 residues. The DNA for the CDR3 is TGTGCCAGCAGCCAGAACAGTAAAGGGGCCCAGCATTTT. It yields the protein CASSQNSKGAQHF.

This clone was recorded once. The chain combines TRBV2 with TRBJ1-2; no clear D. The CDR3 runs to 14 residues. The V gene lost 6 bases and the J gene lost 5 bases, with 16 bases spanning the gap. Germline loops: CDR1 SNHLY, CDR2 FYNNEI. The CDR3 loop is CASRRSKEGYGYTF. In DNA, the CDR3 is TGTGCCAGCAGACGGTCCAAAGAGGGTTATGGCTACACCTTC.

This sequence joins TRBV5-1 and TRBJ2-1; 10 bases match TRBD2. V trimming: 2 bases; J trimming: 2 bases; junction bases outside the gene matches: 10. The CDR3 is made up of 18 amino acids. Germline V gene data show CDR1 as SGHRS and CDR2 as YFSETQ. Here the CDR3 reads CASSLSGGAIQTYNEQFF. The CDR3 DNA follows: TGCGCCAGCAGCTTAAGCGGGGGGGCCATCCAAACCTACAATGAGCAGTTCTTC.

J is TRBJ1-4 and V is TRBV9; a weak D match, TRBD1 (5 bases). V was shortened by 4 bases and J by 3 bases, with 10 bases between the two germline ends. The CDR3 has 14 amino acids. Per germline, CDR1 SGDLS and CDR2 YYNGEE. In DNA, the CDR3 is TGTGCCAGCAGCCCGGACACGGCTAATGAAAAACTGTTTTTT. Translating gives CASSPDTANEKLFF.

This clone showed up just once. The V gene is TRBV27, the J gene TRBJ1-2, with TRBD1 matching 7 bases. From germline, CDR1 is MNHEY and CDR2 SMNVEV (reference sequence). After removal of 2 bases from V and 4 bases from J, the junction contained 7 bases not matched to a gene. The CDR3 runs to 15 residues. The CDR3 nucleotides are TGTGCCAGCAGTTTAAGGCCAGGGGGTACCTATGGCTACACCTTC. It is translated as CASSLRPGGTYGYTF.

This sequence joins TRBV7-9 and TRBJ1-2; 9 bases line up with TRBD1. The V and J ends lost 1 base and 5 bases, in that order; junction bases with no gene match: 8. Germline values: CDR1 SEHNR, CDR2 FQNEAQ (reference sequence). The CDR3 runs 16 residues. The CDR3 region is CASSLGGQGILYGYTF. CDR3 nucleotide sequence: TGTGCCAGCAGCTTAGGCGGACAGGGGATTTTGTATGGCTACACCTTC.

The chain joins TRBV11-2 to TRBJ2-4; TRBD1 agrees at 8 bases. Germline V gene lookup returns CDR1 SGHAT and CDR2 FQNNGV. Trimming cost V 6 bases and J 7 bases; bases outside gene matches: 11. CDR3 length: 15 residues. The CDR3 sequence: CASRDGEDRENIQYF. The CDR3 bases are TGTGCCAGCAGAGACGGGGAGGACAGGGAGAACATTCAGTACTTC.

The count of this clone is one. This rearrangement joins TRBV5-1 to TRBJ1-6, with TRBD1 matching 7 bases. The CDR3 contains 16 residues. Germline V lookup: CDR1 SGHRS, CDR2 YFSETQ. V shed 6 bases and J 0 bases; nucleotides not matched to a gene: 6. The CDR3 is CASNRGDSSYNSPLHF. For the CDR3, the DNA is TGCGCCAGCAACCGTGGGGACAGCTCCTATAATTCACCCCTCCACTTT.

The chain employs TRBV15 and TRBJ2-2; 8 bases are a match to TRBD2. Trimming took 9 bases from V and 1 from J; bases not matched to a gene: 13. The CDR3 has 17 amino acids. The V gene's germline CDR1 is LNHNV and CDR2 YYDKDF (reference sequence). The CDR3 spells CATSYPGGGKNTGELFF. CDR3 in DNA: TGTGCCACTTCCTACCCGGGGGGGGGAAAGAACACCGGGGAGCTGTTTTTT.

On this clone itself: The same CDR3 arises from other DNA sequences in this sample as well. The chain joins TRBV3-1 (or the pseudogene TRBV3-2) to TRBJ1-5, with TRBD1 matching over 7 bases. From germline, CDR1 is LGHDT and CDR2 YNNKEL (reference sequence). Losses at the gene ends were 6 bases for V and 2 bases for J; bases not matched to a gene: 4. This CDR3 region has 14 residues. CDR3 sequence: CASSRTGGNQPQHF. Written as DNA, the CDR3 is TGTGCCAGCAGTCGGACAGGCGGCAATCAGCCCCAGCATTTT.

The chain links TRBV2 to TRBJ2-7; D is ambiguous. The CDR3 is made up of 13 amino acids. Germline V CDR1 and CDR2: SNHLY, FYNNEI. V lost 3 bases and J 1 base, leaving 7 bases between the germline ends. CDR3 amino acids: CASSDGSSYEQYF. Written as DNA, the CDR3 is TGTGCCAGCAGTGATGGCAGTTCCTACGAGCAGTACTTC.

A single count supports this clone. The V call is TRBV3-1 (or the pseudogene TRBV3-2), the J call TRBJ2-1; 9 bases align to TRBD2. From germline, CDR1 is LGHDT and CDR2 YNNKEL (reference sequence). The CDR3 runs 17 residues. Trimming took 2 bases from V and 5 from J; bases not matched to a gene: 10. The DNA for the CDR3 is TGTGCCAGCAGCCAATCTACGCTAGCGGGACCGAACAATGAGCAGTTCTTC. It codes for CASSQSTLAGPNNEQFF.

J is TRBJ1-6 and V is TRBV19, with no clear D. The CDR3 spans 14 residues. CDR1 is LNHDA, CDR2 SQIVND, per germline (reference sequence). Trimming stripped 4 bases from V and 6 bases from J, with 10 bases between. CDR3 amino acids: CASSTPRSNSPLHF. The CDR3 DNA follows: TGTGCCAGTAGTACACCGCGGAGTAATTCACCCCTCCACTTT.

This clone was seen more than once but under ten times. The gene calls are TRBV2 and TRBJ2-1, with 9 nucleotides matching TRBD1. This CDR3 contains 15 residues. J gave up 4 bases and V 6 bases, and 7 bases lay outside the gene matches. In germline, CDR1 is SNHLY, CDR2 FYNNEI. Written as DNA, the CDR3 is TGTGCCAGCAGGGAACAGGGGGCGAAGTACAATGAGCAGTTCTTC. This translates into CASREQGAKYNEQFF.

The V gene is TRBV30, the J gene TRBJ2-1; a weak D match, TRBD1 (6 bases). This CDR3 comprises 13 residues. Germline V lookup: CDR1 GTSNPN, CDR2 SVGIG (reference sequence). The V and J ends lost 3 bases and 4 bases respectively, with 10 bases between them. The CDR3 DNA reads as TGTGCCTGGAGCAGTCAGGGGTACAATGAGCAGTTCTTC. Its translation: CAWSSQGYNEQFF.

The rearrangement uses TRBV6-4 and TRBJ1-2; no reliable D call. Per the germline V gene, CDR1 is MRHNA and CDR2 is SNTAGT. The V gene lost 0 bases and the J gene lost 8 bases, with 10 bases spanning the gap. The CDR3 loop spans 13 amino acids. The CDR3 bases are TGTGCCAGCAGTGACTCGACTGGTTTAGGCTACACCTTC. Translating gives CASSDSTGLGYTF.

The V gene is TRBV2, the J gene TRBJ2-4; tentatively, D is TRBD1 (5 bases). The CDR3 is 13 amino acids. V was clipped by 6 bases and J by 13 bases, with 19 bases between them. Germline V CDR1 and CDR2: SNHLY, FYNNEI. For the CDR3, the DNA is TGTGCCAGCAGGGGTTCCCCCTTGGGGCTACAGTACTTC. It translates to CASRGSPLGLQYF.